A selection of T cell receptor beta chains follows, all from one sample in a study of T-cell memory formation after mild COVID-19. MiXCR, applied by TCRdb to the 5' RACE reads, yields one record per CDR3 protein. This sample carries fewer than 650,000 distinct CDR3 sequences, around 16% of them seen once, and the ten largest clones take 8.1%. Sequenced sample: PBMCs or a T cell subset sorted from them (not recorded which). These receptors originate from an adult woman who had mild COVID-19 (a few samples of this study predate the infection). Cell type and time point are not known. Both conserved end residues are part of each CDR3. The D gene is left open where the match is weak. For some rows the clone size is stated as once, few or many, or as a class when expanded; others skip it.

>TRBV5-1|NA|NA|TRBJ2-1
CASSLDQSSRNEQFF
TGCGCCAGCAGCTTGGACCAGAGTAGCCGCAATGAGCAGTTCTTC
>TRBV5-1|few|NA|TRBJ1-2
CASSGNAGDGGYTF
TGCGCCAGCAGCGGAAACGCAGGGGACGGGGGCTACACCTTC
>TRBV6-1|few|TRBD2|TRBJ2-1
CASSGLRGHGRNEQFF
TGTGCCAGCAGTGGACTCCGGGGCCACGGGAGGAATGAGCAGTTCTTC
>TRBV5-6|NA|TRBD2|TRBJ2-4
CASSSRGRDKNIQYF
TGTGCCAGCAGCTCGCGGGGGAGAGATAAAAACATTCAGTACTTC
>TRBV5-6|NA|NA|TRBJ1-5
CASSLGTALRSQHF
TGTGCCAGCAGCTTGGGTACAGCCCTAAGATCCCAGCATTTT
>TRBV11-2|NA|NA|TRBJ2-3
CASSREAADTQYF
TGTGCCAGCAGCCGAGAAGCGGCAGATACGCAGTATTTT
>TRBV6-2/TRBV6-3|NA|TRBD1|TRBJ1-5
CASSRGRLQHF
TGTGCCAGCAGCAGGGGGCGGCTGCAGCATTTT
>TRBV5-1|many|NA|TRBJ2-2
CASRAGTPNTGELFF
TGCGCCAGCAGGGCTGGGACACCAAACACCGGGGAGCTGTTTTTT
>TRBV20-1|NA|TRBD1|TRBJ1-2
CSANRQGASGYTF
TGCAGTGCGAATCGACAGGGGGCTTCGGGCTACACCTTC
>TRBV6-2/TRBV6-3|NA|NA|TRBJ2-1
CASRRGTSSYNEQFF
TGTGCCAGCAGACGAGGAACTAGCTCCTACAATGAGCAGTTCTTC
>TRBV7-2|few|TRBD1|TRBJ2-7
CASSFGTGLIEQYF
TGTGCCAGCAGCTTCGGGACAGGGCTTATCGAGCAGTACTTC
>TRBV29-1|few|NA|TRBJ1-1
CSAQTGNTEAFF
TGCAGCGCCCAGACAGGGAACACTGAAGCTTTCTTT
>TRBV6-2/TRBV6-3|NA|NA|TRBJ2-1
CASSSDWRSYNEQFF
TGTGCCAGCAGCTCGGACTGGCGCTCCTACAATGAGCAGTTCTTC
>TRBV27|NA|TRBD1|TRBJ2-1
CASSDRDRGLHEQFF
TGTGCCAGCAGTGACCGGGACAGGGGCCTCCATGAGCAGTTCTTC
>TRBV12-3/TRBV12-4|many|NA|TRBJ2-1
CASSPRGYNEQFF
TGTGCCAGCAGTCCTAGAGGATACAATGAGCAGTTCTTC
>TRBV3-1|few|TRBD1|TRBJ2-1
CASSQTGTGIQQFF
TGTGCCAGCAGCCAAACCGGGACAGGGATTCAGCAGTTCTTC
>TRBV7-8|NA|NA|TRBJ2-3
CASSPRGLKVSGTKAGTDTQYF
TGTGCCAGCAGCCCGCGGGGGCTTAAGGTCAGCGGGACTAAAGCAGGCACAGATACGCAGTATTTT
>TRBV7-2|many|NA|TRBJ1-1
CASSFTGNTEAFF
TGTGCCAGCAGCTTTACAGGGAACACTGAAGCTTTCTTT
>TRBV6-1|NA|NA|TRBJ1-2
CASAPDRYGYTF
TGTGCCAGCGCACCAGACCGCTATGGCTACACCTTC
>TRBV5-1|few|TRBD1|TRBJ2-1
CASSFGTGYNEQFF
TGCGCCAGCAGCTTCGGGACAGGGTACAATGAGCAGTTCTTC
>TRBV6-4|NA|TRBD1|TRBJ1-5
CASSEQGDQPQHF
TGTGCCAGCAGTGAACAGGGGGATCAGCCCCAGCATTTT
>TRBV7-2|NA|TRBD2|TRBJ2-3
CASSRSSAGGTDTQYF
TGTGCCAGCAGCAGATCGTCAGCGGGAGGCACAGATACGCAGTATTTT
>TRBV12-3/TRBV12-4|NA|TRBD1|TRBJ2-3
CASTSQGISTDTQYF
TGTGCCAGCACGTCACAGGGGATAAGCACAGATACGCAGTATTTT
>TRBV20-1|NA|NA|TRBJ1-6
CSARDGVGRDNSPLHF
TGCAGTGCTAGAGATGGGGTGGGACGGGATAATTCACCCCTCCACTTT
>TRBV27|NA|TRBD1|TRBJ1-5
CASSSALRGPRNQPQHF
TGTGCCAGCAGTTCTGCACTCAGGGGGCCCCGCAATCAGCCCCAGCATTTT
>TRBV2|NA|TRBD2|TRBJ2-1
CASSEALSGSSYNEQFF
TGTGCCAGCAGTGAAGCGCTTAGCGGGAGCTCCTACAATGAGCAGTTCTTC
>TRBV6-1|few|NA|TRBJ1-5
CATSGGRGVNQPQHF
TGTGCCACCTCAGGAGGGAGGGGGGTCAATCAGCCCCAGCATTTT
>TRBV7-2|many|TRBD2|TRBJ2-7
CASRTTSGRADEQYF
TGTGCCAGCCGAACTACTAGCGGGAGGGCCGACGAGCAGTACTTC
>TRBV7-8|NA|TRBD1|TRBJ2-1
CASSRHRGNEQFF
TGTGCCAGCAGCCGTCACAGGGGCAATGAGCAGTTCTTC
>TRBV6-1|NA|TRBD1|TRBJ1-5
CASSGGIFGRGPWESNQPQHF
TGTGCCAGCAGTGGGGGGATCTTCGGCAGGGGGCCCTGGGAGAGCAATCAGCCCCAGCATTTT
>TRBV27|few|NA|TRBJ2-2
CASSFRGEAGELFF
TGTGCCAGCAGTTTTAGGGGCGAGGCCGGGGAGCTGTTTTTT
>TRBV7-2|few|TRBD2|TRBJ2-1
CASSLVGDYYNEQFF
TGTGCCAGCAGCTTAGTAGGGGACTACTACAATGAGCAGTTCTTC
>TRBV6-1|NA|NA|TRBJ1-3
CASSEFRASGNTIYF
TGTGCCAGCAGTGAATTTAGGGCATCTGGAAACACCATATATTTT
>TRBV4-1|NA|NA|TRBJ2-1
CASSEDGAPDPFF
TGCGCCAGCAGCGAGGACGGCGCCCCGGATCCGTTCTTC
>TRBV2|NA|TRBD1|TRBJ1-1
CASSDSQGAPDTEAFF
TGTGCCAGCAGTGATAGTCAGGGGGCGCCGGACACTGAAGCTTTCTTT
>TRBV7-3|few|TRBD2|TRBJ2-2
CASSPRGTTVLAGELFF
TGTGCCAGCAGCCCACGGGGGACTACGGTTCTCGCCGGGGAGCTGTTTTTT
>TRBV12-3/TRBV12-4|NA|NA|TRBJ2-5
CASSLAIGGGETQYF
TGTGCCAGCAGTTTAGCGATCGGGGGTGGAGAGACCCAGTACTTC
>TRBV27|few|NA|TRBJ2-5
CASRPQLWGSQETQYF
TGTGCCAGCAGACCCCAGTTGTGGGGATCCCAAGAGACCCAGTACTTC
>TRBV20-1|NA|TRBD1|TRBJ1-3
CSAPDRVAGNTIYF
TGCAGTGCACCGGACAGGGTAGCTGGAAACACCATATATTTT
>TRBV6-5|few|NA|TRBJ1-1
CASSYSGGGGNTEAFF
TGTGCCAGCAGTTACTCTGGGGGGGGAGGAAACACTGAAGCTTTCTTT
>TRBV6-5|NA|NA|TRBJ2-1
CASSYGTYVGNEQFF
TGTGCCAGCAGTTACGGGACATATGTTGGCAATGAGCAGTTCTTC
>TRBV11-2|many|TRBD1|TRBJ2-3
CASTSGQGLTDTQYF
TGTGCCAGCACCTCGGGACAGGGCCTCACAGATACGCAGTATTTT
>TRBV7-8|NA|TRBD1|TRBJ1-1
CASSLTDRTNTEAFF
TGTGCCAGCAGCTTAACGGACAGGACGAACACTGAAGCTTTCTTT
>TRBV7-8|few|NA|TRBJ1-1
CASSFSRGLNTEAFF
TGTGCCAGCAGCTTTTCCAGGGGCCTGAACACTGAAGCTTTCTTT
>TRBV24-1|few|TRBD1|TRBJ2-7
CATATGTGLDYEQYF
TGTGCCACCGCGACCGGGACAGGGTTAGACTACGAGCAGTACTTC
>TRBV7-3|NA|TRBD2|TRBJ2-7
CASSSLAGAAYEQYF
TGTGCCAGCAGCTCACTAGCGGGGGCCGCCTACGAGCAGTACTTC
>TRBV24-1|few|NA|TRBJ1-5
CATSDFKGNQPQHF
TGTGCCACCAGTGATTTTAAGGGGAATCAGCCCCAGCATTTT
>TRBV7-3|many|NA|TRBJ1-2
CASSLDRGYGYTF
TGTGCCAGCAGCTTAGACAGAGGCTATGGCTACACCTTC
>TRBV5-1|few|TRBD2|TRBJ2-3
CASSSSGRALVDTQYF
TGCGCCAGCAGCTCTAGCGGGAGGGCCCTGGTAGATACGCAGTATTTT
>TRBV7-8|NA|NA|TRBJ1-2
CASSVDRSNSLYGYTF
TGTGCCAGCAGCGTAGACAGGTCAAACTCCCTCTATGGCTACACCTTC
>TRBV7-6|many|TRBD1|TRBJ2-7
CASSLWGQGNEQYF
TGTGCCAGCAGCTTATGGGGACAGGGGAACGAGCAGTACTTC
>TRBV2|NA|NA|TRBJ1-5
CASSDGDGRQPQHF
TGTGCCAGCAGTGACGGGGATGGGAGGCAGCCCCAGCATTTT
>TRBV11-3|few|NA|TRBJ2-2
CASSQRGNTGELFF
TGTGCCAGCAGCCAAAGGGGGAACACCGGGGAGCTGTTTTTT